This T cell receptor (beta chain) was identified in a study of PD-L1 blockade in urothelial cancer. Background on the study: There were a median of around 140,000 T cells in blood samples.

With 0 bases removed from V and 5 bases from J, the gap between germline ends came to 11 bases. The CDR3 spans 15 residues. Germline V gives CDR1 SGHDT, CDR2 YYEEEE. Time point in this sample: peripheral blood 6 weeks after treatment start. Locally advanced or metastatic urothelial carcinoma was diagnosed in the patients. The data were produced by immunoSEQ multiplex PCR, yet TCRdb's version contains in-frame clones alone and is incomplete. Of about 120,000 clones detected, roughly 89% appear once; the ten largest clones hold under 2%. The J gene is TRBJ1-4, the V gene TRBV5-6; maybe TRBD1 (5 bases). The TCR originated in a man in his sixties with urothelial cancer. The specimen comprised PBMCs, sampled around atezolizumab (anti-PD-L1) treatment. CDR3 DNA sequence: TGTGCCAGCAGCTTGGCCCTAGGGGTAAATGAAAAACTGTTTTTT. Its protein product is CASSLALGVNEKLFF.